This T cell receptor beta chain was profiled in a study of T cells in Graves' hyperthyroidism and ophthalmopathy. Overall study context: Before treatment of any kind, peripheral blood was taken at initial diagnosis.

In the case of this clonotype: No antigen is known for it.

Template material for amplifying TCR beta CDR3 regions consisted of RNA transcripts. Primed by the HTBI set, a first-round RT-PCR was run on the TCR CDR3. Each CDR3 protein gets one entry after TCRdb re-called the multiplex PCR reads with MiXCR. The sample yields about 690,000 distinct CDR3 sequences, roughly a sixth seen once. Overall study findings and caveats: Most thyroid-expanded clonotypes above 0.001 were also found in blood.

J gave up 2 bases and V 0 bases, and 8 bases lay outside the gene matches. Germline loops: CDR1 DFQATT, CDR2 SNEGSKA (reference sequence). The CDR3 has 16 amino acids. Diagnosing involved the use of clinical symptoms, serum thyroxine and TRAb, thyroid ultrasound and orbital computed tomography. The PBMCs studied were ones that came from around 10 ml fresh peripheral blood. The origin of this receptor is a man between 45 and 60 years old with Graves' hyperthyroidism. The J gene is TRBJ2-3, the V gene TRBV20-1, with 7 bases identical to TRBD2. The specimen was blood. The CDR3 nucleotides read TGCAGTGCTAGAGACGGCGGGAGATGGGACACAGATACGCAGTATTTT. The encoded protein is CSARDGGRWDTDTQYF.